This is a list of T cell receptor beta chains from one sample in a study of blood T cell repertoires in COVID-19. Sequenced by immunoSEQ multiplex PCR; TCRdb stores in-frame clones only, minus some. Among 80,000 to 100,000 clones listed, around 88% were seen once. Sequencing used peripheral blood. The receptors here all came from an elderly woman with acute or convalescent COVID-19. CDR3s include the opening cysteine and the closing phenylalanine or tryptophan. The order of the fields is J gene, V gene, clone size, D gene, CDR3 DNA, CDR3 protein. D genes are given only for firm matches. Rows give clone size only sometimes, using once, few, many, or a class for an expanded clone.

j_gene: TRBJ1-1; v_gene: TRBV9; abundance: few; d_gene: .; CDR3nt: TGTGCCAGCAGCCCCTTACCGCGTTTGGACACTGAAGCTTTCTTT; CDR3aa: CASSPLPRLDTEAFF
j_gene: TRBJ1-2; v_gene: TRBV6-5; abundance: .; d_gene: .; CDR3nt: TGTGCCAGCACATGGACAGCGATGGACTATGGCTACACCTTC; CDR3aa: CASTWTAMDYGYTF
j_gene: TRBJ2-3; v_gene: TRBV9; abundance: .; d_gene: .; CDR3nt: TGTGCCAGCAGCGTAGGTCCTCTAGCTGCAGATACGCAGTATTTT; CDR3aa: CASSVGPLAADTQYF
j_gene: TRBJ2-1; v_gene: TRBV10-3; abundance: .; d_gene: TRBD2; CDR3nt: TGTGCCATCAGCCAGTTTCTAGCGGGGGGTCGTGATGAGCAGTTCTTC; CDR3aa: CAISQFLAGGRDEQFF
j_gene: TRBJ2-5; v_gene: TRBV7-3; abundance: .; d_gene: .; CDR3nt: TGTGCCAGCAGCTTAGGGGAGGAAGAGACCCAGTACTTC; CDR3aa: CASSLGEEETQYF
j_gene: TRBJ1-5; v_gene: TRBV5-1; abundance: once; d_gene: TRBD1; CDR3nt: TGCGCCAGCAGCTTGGGGACAGGGGGCCAGCCCCAGCATTTT; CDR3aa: CASSLGTGGQPQHF
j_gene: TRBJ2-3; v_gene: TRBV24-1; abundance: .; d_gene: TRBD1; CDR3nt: TGTGCCACCAGTGTGGGGACAGGGAAAGATACGCAGTATTTT; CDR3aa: CATSVGTGKDTQYF
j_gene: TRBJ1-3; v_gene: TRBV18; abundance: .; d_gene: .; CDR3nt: TGTGCCAGCTCACCAGGCCAGGGAGGTGGAAACACCATATATTTT; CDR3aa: CASSPGQGGGNTIYF
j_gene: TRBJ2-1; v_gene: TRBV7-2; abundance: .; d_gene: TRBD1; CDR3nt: TGTGCCAGCAGCTTAGGCGGGACAGGCTACTACAATGAGCAGTTCTTC; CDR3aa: CASSLGGTGYYNEQFF
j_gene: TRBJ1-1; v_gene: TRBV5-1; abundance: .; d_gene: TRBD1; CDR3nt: TGCGCCAGCAGCAGGGGACAGGGTATGACTGAAGCTTTCTTT; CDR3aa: CASSRGQGMTEAFF
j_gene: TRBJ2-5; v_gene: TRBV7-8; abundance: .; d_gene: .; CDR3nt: TGTGCCAGCAGCTTAGGGACAGCAGTTGAGACCCAGTACTTC; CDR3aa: CASSLGTAVETQYF
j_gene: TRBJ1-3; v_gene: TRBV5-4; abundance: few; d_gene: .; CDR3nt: TGTGCCAGCAGCTTGGGGGCACACTCTGGAAACACCATATATTTT; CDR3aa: CASSLGAHSGNTIYF
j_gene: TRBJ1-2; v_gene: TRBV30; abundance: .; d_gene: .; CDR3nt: TGTGCCTGGAGTACCCGCACCGGGACTGGGAACTATGGCTACACCTTC; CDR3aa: CAWSTRTGTGNYGYTF
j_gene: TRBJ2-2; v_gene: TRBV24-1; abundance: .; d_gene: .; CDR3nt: TGTGCCACCAGTGACACCATTAGACTTGGTACCGGGGAGCTGTTTTTT; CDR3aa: CATSDTIRLGTGELFF
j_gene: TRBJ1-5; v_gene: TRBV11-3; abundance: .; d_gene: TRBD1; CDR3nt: TGTGCCAGCAGCTTGGCCGACAGGGGCAATCAGCCCCAGCATTTT; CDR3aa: CASSLADRGNQPQHF
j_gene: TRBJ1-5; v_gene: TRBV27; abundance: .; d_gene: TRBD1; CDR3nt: TGTGCCAGCAGCCGGGGACAGGGGGGCGATCAGCCCCAGCATTTT; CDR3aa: CASSRGQGGDQPQHF
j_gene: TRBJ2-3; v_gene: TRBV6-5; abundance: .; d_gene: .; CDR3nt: TGTGCCAGCAGTTACGACTGGGGGCGCACAGATACGCAGTATTTT; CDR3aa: CASSYDWGRTDTQYF
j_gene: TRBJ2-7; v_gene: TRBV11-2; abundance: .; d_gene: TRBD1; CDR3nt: TGTGCCAGCAGCGTTAGCGTGGGACAGAGCTACGAGCAGTACTTC; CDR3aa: CASSVSVGQSYEQYF
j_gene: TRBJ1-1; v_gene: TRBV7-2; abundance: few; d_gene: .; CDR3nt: TGTGCCAGCAGTAGGGGCCTATCCAACACTGAAGCTTTCTTT; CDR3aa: CASSRGLSNTEAFF
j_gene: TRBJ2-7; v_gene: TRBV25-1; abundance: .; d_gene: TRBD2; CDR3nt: TGTGCCAGCATGGGAGCGGGGTGGCCCTACGAGCAGTACTTC; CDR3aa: CASMGAGWPYEQYF
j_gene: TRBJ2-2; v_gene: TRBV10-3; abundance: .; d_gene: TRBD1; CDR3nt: TGTGCCATCACCCCGGAACAGGGGGCCGTCGGGGAGCTGTTTTTT; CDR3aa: CAITPEQGAVGELFF
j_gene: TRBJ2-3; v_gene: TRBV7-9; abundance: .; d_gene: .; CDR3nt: TGTGCCAGCACCCCATCGAGGCAGAACACAGATACGCAGTATTTT; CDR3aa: CASTPSRQNTDTQYF